Following are 8 T cell receptor beta chains from one sample sequenced in a study of blood T cell repertoires in COVID-19. Data came from immunoSEQ multiplex PCR; TCRdb stores just in-frame clones and leaves some out. The table has approximately 200,000 clones, approximately 83% seen once. The sequenced material came from peripheral blood. The receptors derive from a human donor with active or convalescent COVID-19. The donor label of this sample is uncertain.

By share of the sample, this clone is large. This rearrangement joins TRBV5-6 to TRBJ2-1; D call uncertain. V was cut by 0 bases and J by 8 bases, with 6 bases left in between. From germline, CDR1 is SGHDT and CDR2 YYEEEE. There are 12 residues in the CDR3. CDR3: CASSLASDEQFF. For the CDR3, the DNA is TGTGCCAGCAGCTTGGCCAGCGATGAGCAGTTCTTC.

The chain couples TRBV5-1 to TRBJ1-2, with unresolved D. In germline, CDR1 is SGHRS, CDR2 YFSETQ. This CDR3 spans 14 amino acids. V was trimmed by 3 bases and J by 2 bases, leaving 11 bases between them. The CDR3 DNA sequence: TGCGCCAGCAGCTCCCAGACATTGAACTATGGCTACACCTTC. This codes for CASSSQTLNYGYTF.

This rearrangement joins TRBV7-9 to TRBJ2-5, with TRBD1 matching over 9 bases. The V segment lost 2 bases and the J segment 4 bases; nucleotides outside the gene matches: 5. There are 15 residues in the CDR3. Germline V gene lookup returns CDR1 SEHNR and CDR2 FQNEAQ (reference sequence). CDR3 amino acids: CASSLTGGESETQYF. The CDR3 DNA follows: TGTGCCAGCAGCTTAACAGGGGGCGAATCAGAGACCCAGTACTTC.

V gene TRBV19 combines with J gene TRBJ1-5; D gene ambiguous. Per the germline V gene, CDR1 is LNHDA and CDR2 is SQIVND (reference sequence). CDR3 length equals 14 residues. V was trimmed by 4 bases and J by 0 bases, leaving 7 bases between them. This chain's CDR3 is CASSTTYSNQPQHF. DNA of the CDR3: TGTGCCAGTAGTACCACTTATAGCAATCAGCCCCAGCATTTT.

CDR3 nucleotides: TGTGCCAGCAGCTTAGATCCGAGCACAGATACGCAGTATTTT. Amino acid sequence: CASSLDPSTDTQYF. The genes are TRBV11-3 and TRBJ2-3; D is undetermined. V gave up 0 bases and J gave up 0 bases, with 4 bases separating them. The CDR3 totals 14 residues. The V gene's germline CDR1 is SGHNT and CDR2 YENEEA. Variable domain in full (rest from reference TRBV11-3 and TRBJ2-3): EAGVVQSPRYKIIEKKQPVAFWCNPISGHNTLYWYLQNLGQGPELLIRYENEEAVDDSQLPKDRFSAERLKGVDSTLKIQPAELGDSAVYLCASSLDPSTDTQYFGPGTRLTVL.

The chain combines TRBV9 with TRBJ2-3; D may be TRBD1 (5 bases). Trimming left V 0 bases short and J 5 bases short, with 7 bases between. Germline-derived CDR1 and CDR2 are SGDLS and YYNGEE. The CDR3 totals 13 residues. This CDR3 reads CASSVGGQDTQYF. The CDR3 region has the DNA TGTGCCAGCAGCGTAGGGGGCCAAGATACGCAGTATTTT.

This chain joins TRBV4-1 and TRBJ1-2; the D gene is possibly TRBD1 (6 bases). V dropped 4 bases and J dropped 9 bases, with 18 bases sitting between them. Germline CDR1 and CDR2: MGHRA and YSYEKL. The CDR3 contains 14 residues. The CDR3 DNA follows: TGCGCCAGCAGCCCCCGCTTCGTAGGACAGCGCTACACCTTC. As protein: CASSPRFVGQRYTF.

There are many counts of this clone. This rearrangement joins TRBV25-1 to TRBJ1-1, with 7 bases matching TRBD1. The V segment lost 6 bases and the J segment 8 bases; nucleotides outside the gene matches: 9. This CDR3 region has 13 residues. The germline V gene encodes CDR1 MGHDK and CDR2 SYGVNS. This CDR3 is CASSQGQPIEAFF. The CDR3 DNA follows: TGTGCCAGCAGCCAGGGACAGCCCATCGAAGCTTTCTTT.